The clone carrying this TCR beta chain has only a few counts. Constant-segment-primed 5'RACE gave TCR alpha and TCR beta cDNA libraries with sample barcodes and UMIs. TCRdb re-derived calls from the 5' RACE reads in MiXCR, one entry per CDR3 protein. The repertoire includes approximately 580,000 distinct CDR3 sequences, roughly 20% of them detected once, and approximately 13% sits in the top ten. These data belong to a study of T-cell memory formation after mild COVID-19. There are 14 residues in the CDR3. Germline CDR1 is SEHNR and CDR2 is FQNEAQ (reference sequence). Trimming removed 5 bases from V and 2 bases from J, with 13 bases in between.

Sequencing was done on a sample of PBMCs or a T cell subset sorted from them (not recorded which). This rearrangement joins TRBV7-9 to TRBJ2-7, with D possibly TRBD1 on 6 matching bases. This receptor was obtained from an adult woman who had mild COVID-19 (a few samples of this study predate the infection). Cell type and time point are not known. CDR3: CASSHYQGTYEQYF. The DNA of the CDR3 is TGTGCCAGCAGCCACTATCAGGGGACCTACGAGCAGTACTTC.